The 3 T cell receptor beta chains given below trace back to one sample, sequenced in a study of blood T cell repertoires in COVID-19. The data were produced by immunoSEQ multiplex PCR, yet TCRdb's version contains in-frame clones alone and is incomplete. The sample lists around 170,000 clones, 84% occurring once. The sequencing input was PBMCs or T cells enriched from blood (not recorded which). The receptors originated from a woman in her 50s who had recovered from COVID-19.

This clone was recorded once. The gene calls are TRBV6-5 and TRBJ2-2; the D is unclear. This CDR3 is 16 amino acids long. Looked up from germline, CDR1 is MNHEY and CDR2 is SVGAGI. Trimming removed 0 bases from V and 2 bases from J, with 10 bases in between. The CDR3 here is CASSYSGSLNTGELFF. The CDR3, as DNA: TGTGCCAGCAGTTACTCGGGCAGCCTAAACACCGGGGAGCTGTTTTTT.

The chain joins TRBV6-5 to TRBJ2-7; 7 bases are shared with TRBD1. Germline assignment: CDR1 MNHEY and CDR2 SVGAGI. This CDR3 is 13 amino acids long. V shed 1 base and J 3 bases; nucleotides not matched to a gene: 0. The CDR3 spells CASSYYRGYEQYF. The CDR3 DNA sequence: TGTGCCAGCAGTTACTACAGGGGCTACGAGCAGTACTTC.

The V and J genes are TRBV12-3 or TRBV12-4 and TRBJ1-2, with TRBD1 as a possible D gene (6 bases). The V gene lost 6 bases and the J gene lost 8 bases, with 10 bases spanning the gap. The CDR3 spans 11 residues. CDR3 sequence (DNA): TGTGCCAGCAGGGGGGGGCAAGGCTACACCTTC. Its translation is CASRGGQGYTF.